These 29 T cell receptor beta chains came from one sample sequenced in a study of vaccination effects on CD4 cells after COVID-19. These receptors' targets are unknown. Profiled with immunoSEQ multiplex PCR; TCRdb holds only in-frame clones, not every one. Of approximately 12,000 clones detected, less than 75% appear once; the ten largest clones hold roughly 8.9%. After expansion with viral peptide pools in the ViraFEST assay, antigen-specific CD4+ T cells were sequenced. Scientists isolated CD4+ T cells after a roughly 10-day culture period ended. Each participant received a vaccine that was either BNT162b2 or mRNA-1273, given as two doses. The starting material was CD4+ T cells from PBMCs cultured with SARS-CoV-2 spike peptides, obtained after COVID-19 vaccination. The receptors stem from a human donor who received a COVID-19 vaccine.

This chain connects TRBV3-1 (or the pseudogene TRBV3-2) to TRBJ1-2, with a possible D match to TRBD1 (6 bases). CDR1 is LGHDT, CDR2 YNNKEL, per germline (reference sequence). V was clipped by 4 bases and J by 5 bases, with 17 bases between them. The CDR3 length is 15 residues. CDR3 in amino acids: CASSPLGGARYGYTF. As DNA, the CDR3 is TGTGCCAGCAGCCCACTCGGGGGCGCAAGGTATGGCTACACCTTC.

Written as DNA, the CDR3 is TGTGCCAGCAGCTTGGATCAGAACACTGAAGCTTTCTTT. Protein sequence: CASSLDQNTEAFF. The chain recombines TRBV5-4 with TRBJ1-1; D is unresolved. From germline, CDR1 is SGHNT and CDR2 YYREEE (reference sequence). CDR3 length: 13 amino acids. With 0 bases removed from V and 1 base from J, the gap between germline ends came to 4 bases.

The V and J genes are TRBV2 and TRBJ1-2, with D possibly matching TRBD1 (6 bases). Germline V lookup: CDR1 SNHLY, CDR2 FYNNEI. Trimming removed 0 bases at V and 4 bases at J, with 9 bases between. This CDR3 is 14 amino acids long. The CDR3 DNA reads TGTGCCAGCAGTGAAGCGGGGGGCCCCTATGGCTACACCTTC. Its protein is CASSEAGGPYGYTF.

The sample holds one count of this clone. The V gene is TRBV27, the J gene TRBJ2-7, with D tentatively TRBD1 (5 bases). Trimming removed 3 bases at V and 1 base at J, with 10 bases between. The CDR3 runs 14 residues. The V gene's germline CDR1 is MNHEY and CDR2 SMNVEV (reference sequence). DNA for the CDR3: TGTGCCAGCAGTTTTCAGGGTTTTTCCTACGAGCAGTACTTC. As protein: CASSFQGFSYEQYF.

The rearrangement links TRBV14 to TRBJ1-4; possible D gene TRBD1, 6 bases. Per the germline V gene, CDR1 is SGHDN and CDR2 is FVKESK. There are 16 residues in the CDR3. V lost 4 bases, J lost 7 bases, and 19 bases lay in between. The CDR3 sequence is CASSLLRGAFGEKLFF. In DNA form, the CDR3 reads TGTGCCAGCAGCCTTCTTCGGGGGGCTTTCGGTGAAAAACTGTTTTTT.

The chain carries TRBV6-5 and TRBJ1-2; D perhaps matches TRBD1 (6 bases). This CDR3 contains 11 residues. CDR1 and CDR2 from the germline V gene are MNHEY and SVGAGI. V was clipped by 3 bases and J by 9 bases, with 8 bases between them. CDR3 nucleotide sequence: TGTGCCAGCAGTTATCAGGGGAGCTACACCTTC. This gives the protein CASSYQGSYTF.

V and J are TRBV5-1 and TRBJ1-6, with D unresolved. Per germline, CDR1 SGHRS and CDR2 YFSETQ. The CDR3 has 12 residues. The V end lost 5 bases, the J end lost 7 bases, and 7 bases lay between the germline ends. CDR3 in amino acids: CASRIGNSPLHF. DNA of the CDR3: TGCGCCAGCAGGATTGGGAATTCACCCCTCCACTTT.

This clone was picked up a small number of times. The chain links TRBV30 to TRBJ1-1; D unclear. Between the trimmed V and J ends, which lost 4 bases and 3 bases, there was a span of 12 bases. The length of the CDR3 is 13 residues. Germline V gene sequence: CDR1 GTSNPN, CDR2 SVGIG (reference sequence). The CDR3, as DNA: TGTGCCTGGAAGGAGAACAGCCACACTGAAGCTTTCTTT. Its translation is CAWKENSHTEAFF. Combining the CDR3 with reference TRBV30 and TRBJ1-1 gives the whole variable domain SQTIHQWPATLVQPVGSPLSLECTVEGTSNPNLYWYRQAAGRGLQLLFYSVGIGQISSEVPQNLSASRPQDRQFILSSKKLLLSDSGFYLCAWKENSHTEAFFGQGTRLTVV.

V is TRBV11-3 and J is TRBJ2-7; D gene uncertain. Trimming pared 4 bases from V and 7 bases from J, leaving 11 bases between. The CDR3 covers 12 residues. Germline CDR1 and CDR2: SGHNT and YENEEA. DNA of the CDR3: TGTGCCAGCAGCTCCTCTGGCGGTGAGCAGTACTTC. This gives the protein CASSSSGGEQYF.

The V call is TRBV30, the J call TRBJ1-4; D ambiguous. The V and J ends lost 4 bases and 6 bases respectively, with 21 bases between them. CDR1 and CDR2 (germline): GTSNPN, SVGIG (reference sequence). This CDR3 contains 16 residues. The CDR3 loop is CAWKGRLRELDEKLFF. In nucleotides, the CDR3 is TGTGCCTGGAAGGGCAGGCTTCGCGAACTCGATGAAAAACTGTTTTTT.

Only one count was recorded for this clone. The chain joins TRBV15 to TRBJ1-6; D is unresolved. The CDR3 consists of 15 residues. V shed 0 bases and J shed 3 bases, with 6 bases lying between them. CDR1 is LNHNV, CDR2 YYDKDF, per germline (reference sequence). The CDR3 loop is CATSRDAHYNSPLHF. The CDR3 region has the DNA TGTGCCACCAGCAGAGATGCGCACTATAATTCACCCCTCCACTTT.

This chain connects TRBV24-1 to TRBJ1-2, with TRBD1 as a possible D gene (5 bases). V was shortened by 4 bases and J by 9 bases, with 17 bases between the two germline ends. The CDR3 is 14 amino acids. CDR1 KGHDR and CDR2 SFDVKD come from the germline V gene. This CDR3 reads CATSERQGTWSYTF. The CDR3 DNA sequence: TGTGCCACCAGTGAAAGGCAGGGAACCTGGAGCTACACCTTC.

By sample fraction, this clone is medium-sized. V gene TRBV5-1 combines with J gene TRBJ1-5; 7 bases are a match to TRBD1. The junction had 13 bases not matched to a gene; V was cut back by 3 bases and J by 7 bases. CDR1 is SGHRS, CDR2 YFSETQ, per germline. This CDR3 is built from 16 residues. As DNA, the CDR3 is TGCGCCAGCAGCTCGCGACCTACAGGGGAGGGGCAGCCCCAGCATTTT. It is translated as CASSSRPTGEGQPQHF.

In its sample, this clone was seen once. The chain combines TRBV10-3 with TRBJ2-7; TRBD2 aligns across 7 bases. CDR3 length equals 13 residues. With 4 bases clipped from V and 4 bases from J, the junction kept 4 bases outside the gene matches. Germline CDR1 is ENHRY and CDR2 is SYGVKD. This CDR3 reads CAISAVGGYEQYF. The CDR3, as DNA: TGTGCCATCAGTGCCGTGGGGGGGTACGAGCAGTACTTC.

This clone rates as large. The chain employs TRBV4-1 and TRBJ1-5; 10 positions match TRBD1. The CDR3 totals 16 residues. Looked up from germline, CDR1 is MGHRA and CDR2 is YSYEKL. V lost 3 bases to trimming and J lost 6 bases; unmatched junction nucleotides: 8. CDR3 sequence reads: CASSHPDRGNGQPQHF. The CDR3, as DNA: TGCGCCAGCAGCCATCCGGACAGGGGGAATGGTCAGCCCCAGCATTTT.

The rearrangement uses TRBV10-3 and TRBJ2-7; possible D gene TRBD2, 5 bases. Germline CDR1 ENHRY, CDR2 SYGVKD. V was clipped by 10 bases and J by 5 bases, with 12 bases between them. There are 11 residues in the CDR3. As DNA, the CDR3 is TGTGCCACGACCGTGGGAGACGAGCAGTACTTC. Its protein is CATTVGDEQYF.

The CDR3 protein is CASSEVGVASYEQYF. The CDR3 DNA reads as TGTGCCAGCAGTGAAGTGGGGGTGGCTTCCTACGAGCAGTACTTC. The V and J genes are TRBV25-1 and TRBJ2-7, with D perhaps being TRBD1 or TRBD2 (5 bases each). From germline, CDR1 is MGHDK and CDR2 SYGVNS. Trimming cost V 2 bases and J 1 base, with 12 bases left between them. The CDR3 consists of 15 residues.

The rearrangement links TRBV19 to TRBJ1-2; a possible D gene is TRBD1 (5 bases). The CDR3 covers 15 residues. From germline, CDR1 is LNHDA and CDR2 SQIVND (reference sequence). V was pared by 7 bases and J by 1 base, with 16 bases between. For the CDR3, the DNA is TGTGCCAGTACCATCAGCGGGGGGAATAACTATGGCTACACCTTC. It yields the protein CASTISGGNNYGYTF.

The chain combines TRBV14 with TRBJ2-3; 12 bases match TRBD2. The CDR3 is 15 amino acids. The germline CDR1 and CDR2 sequences are SGHDN and FVKESK. Unmatched junction bases numbered 0, after V lost 1 base and J lost 4 bases. CDR3: CASSQGLAGADTQYF. The DNA of the CDR3 is TGTGCCAGCAGCCAAGGACTAGCGGGGGCAGATACGCAGTATTTT.

This clone turned up a few times. J is TRBJ2-1 and V is TRBV7-9; D is ambiguous. CDR1 and CDR2 (germline): SEHNR, FQNEAQ (reference sequence). The CDR3 loop spans 13 amino acids. The V end lost 0 bases, the J end lost 6 bases, and 6 bases lay between the germline ends. The CDR3: CASSLADLNEQFF. Here the CDR3 DNA reads TGTGCCAGCAGCTTAGCGGACCTCAATGAGCAGTTCTTC.

V is TRBV5-1 and J is TRBJ1-2; no reliable D call. Germline assignment: CDR1 SGHRS and CDR2 YFSETQ. Between the trimmed V and J ends, which lost 2 bases and 4 bases, there was a span of 12 bases. CDR3 length equals 14 residues. The CDR3 bases are TGCGCCAGCAGCTTATCCGGGATTTTCTATGGCTACACCTTC. This sequence encodes CASSLSGIFYGYTF.

This clone is termed medium-sized (0.01 to 0.1%). Other DNA variants within this sample encode the same CDR3. The J gene is TRBJ1-6, the V gene TRBV6-6; perhaps TRBD1 as D (5 bases). The V gene lost 2 bases and the J gene lost 6 bases, with 8 bases spanning the gap. The CDR3 is made up of 14 amino acids. Germline V gene lookup returns CDR1 MNHNY and CDR2 SVGAGI (reference sequence). The DNA of the CDR3 is TGTGCCAGCAGTTACCAGGGTTCTAATTCACCCCTCCACTTT. Translation: CASSYQGSNSPLHF.

The chain couples TRBV6-5 to TRBJ1-5; D ambiguous. The CDR3 has 13 amino acids. Trimming stripped 6 bases from V and 3 bases from J, with 9 bases between. CDR1 and CDR2 (germline): MNHEY, SVGAGI. The CDR3 sequence: CASRGLDNQPQHF. CDR3 bases: TGTGCCAGCAGGGGCTTGGACAATCAGCCCCAGCATTTT.

The rearrangement links TRBV7-9 to TRBJ2-7, with a possible D match to TRBD1 (6 bases). From germline, CDR1 is SEHNR and CDR2 FQNEAQ (reference sequence). The CDR3 is 13 amino acids. V was pared by 8 bases and J by 4 bases, with 15 bases between. CDR3 loop: CASSRAGVYEQYF. CDR3 bases: TGTGCCAGCTCGAGGGCAGGGGTATACGAGCAGTACTTC.

This clone is judged medium-sized. The CDR3 DNA reads as TGTGCCAGCAGGAGTAGGGGAGGTTCACCCCTCCACTTT. This translates into CASRSRGGSPLHF. This rearrangement joins TRBV6-5 to TRBJ1-6, with a tentative D call TRBD1 (5 bases). Germline V lookup: CDR1 MNHEY, CDR2 SVGAGI. V lost 6 bases to trimming and J lost 9 bases, with 12 bases between them. This CDR3 is built from 13 residues.

The genes are TRBV18 and TRBJ1-1; the D is unclear. There are 13 residues in the CDR3. V was cut by 4 bases and J by 3 bases, with 9 bases left in between. Germline V gene lookup returns CDR1 KGHSH and CDR2 LQKENI. The CDR3 loop reads CASSRLEDTEAFF. In nucleotides, the CDR3 is TGTGCCAGCTCACGGCTAGAGGACACTGAAGCTTTCTTT.

The J gene is TRBJ1-2, the V gene TRBV6-1; D may be TRBD1 (6 bases). Germline assignment: CDR1 MNHNS and CDR2 SASEGT. The CDR3 is 17 residues long. V was shortened by 2 bases and J by 4 bases, with 20 bases between the two germline ends. CDR3 sequence: CASSEQGGAGAFYGYTF. In nucleotides, the CDR3 is TGTGCCAGCAGTGAACAAGGGGGGGCAGGGGCTTTCTATGGCTACACCTTC.

This sequence joins TRBV6-6 and TRBJ1-5; 7 bases are shared with TRBD1. The CDR3 has 15 amino acids. Germline V gives CDR1 MNHNY, CDR2 SVGAGI (reference sequence). Unmatched junction bases numbered 7, after V lost 6 bases and J lost 2 bases. The CDR3 bases are TGTGCCAGCAGGACAGGGAATGGCGGCAATCAGCCCCAGCATTTT. Its translation: CASRTGNGGNQPQHF.

The rearrangement links TRBV28 to TRBJ2-2; 8 bases agree with TRBD2. V lost 6 bases, J lost 6 bases, and 9 bases stayed unmatched. Germline assignment: CDR1 MDHEN and CDR2 SYDVKM. The CDR3 sequence is 15 residues long. The CDR3 DNA reads TGTGCCAGCAGACTTAGCGGGATGGGGGCCGGGGAGCTGTTTTTT. This gives the protein CASRLSGMGAGELFF. The whole variable domain, remainder taken from reference TRBV28 and TRBJ2-2, is DVKVTQSSRYLVKRTGEKVFLECVQDMDHENMFWYRQDPGLGLRLIYFSYDVKMKEKGDIPEGYSVSREKKERFSLILESASTNQTSMYLCASRLSGMGAGELFFGEGSRLTVL.